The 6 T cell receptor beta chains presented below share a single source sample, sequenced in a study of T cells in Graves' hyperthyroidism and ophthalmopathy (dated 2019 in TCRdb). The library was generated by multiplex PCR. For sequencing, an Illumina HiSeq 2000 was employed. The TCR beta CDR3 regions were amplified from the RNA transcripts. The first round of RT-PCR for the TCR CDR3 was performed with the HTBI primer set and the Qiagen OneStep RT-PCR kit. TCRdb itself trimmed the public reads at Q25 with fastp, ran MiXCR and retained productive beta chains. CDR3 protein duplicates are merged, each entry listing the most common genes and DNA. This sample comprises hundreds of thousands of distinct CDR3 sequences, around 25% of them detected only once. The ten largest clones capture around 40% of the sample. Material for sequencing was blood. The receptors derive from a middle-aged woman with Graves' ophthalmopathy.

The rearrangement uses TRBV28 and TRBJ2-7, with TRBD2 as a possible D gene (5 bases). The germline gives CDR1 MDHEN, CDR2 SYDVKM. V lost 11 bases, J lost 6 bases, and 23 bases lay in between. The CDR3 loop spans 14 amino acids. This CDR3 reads CASGMWEKTSEQYF. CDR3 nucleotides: TGTGCCTCCGGGATGTGGGAAAAGACCAGCGAGCAGTACTTC.

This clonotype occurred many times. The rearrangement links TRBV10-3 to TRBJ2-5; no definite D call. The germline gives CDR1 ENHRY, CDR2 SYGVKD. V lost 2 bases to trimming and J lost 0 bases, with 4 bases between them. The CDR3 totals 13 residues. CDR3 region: CAISEGNQETQYF. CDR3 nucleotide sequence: TGTGCCATCAGTGAGGGCAACCAAGAGACCCAGTACTTC.

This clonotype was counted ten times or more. CDR3 amino acids: CASSTWTTSGAQYF. CDR3 nucleotide sequence: TGTGCCAGCAGCACATGGACTACCTCTGGGGCCCAGTACTTC. V is TRBV28 and J is TRBJ2-5; a weak D match, TRBD2 (6 bases). V was clipped by 6 bases and J by 9 bases, with 20 bases between them. This CDR3 comprises 14 residues. Looked up from germline, CDR1 is MDHEN and CDR2 is SYDVKM.

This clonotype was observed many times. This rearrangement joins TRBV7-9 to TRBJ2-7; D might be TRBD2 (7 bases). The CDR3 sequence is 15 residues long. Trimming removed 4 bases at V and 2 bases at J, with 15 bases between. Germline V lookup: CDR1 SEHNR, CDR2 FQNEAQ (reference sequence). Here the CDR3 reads CASSSSGRGAYEQYF. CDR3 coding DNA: TGTGCCAGCAGCTCCTCGGGGAGGGGGGCCTACGAGCAGTACTTC. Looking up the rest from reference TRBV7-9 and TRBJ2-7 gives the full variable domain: DTGVSQNPRHKITKRGQNVTFRCDPISEHNRLYWYRQTLGQGPEFLTYFQNEAQLEKSRLLSDRFSAERPKGSFSTLEIQRTEQGDSAMYLCASSSSGRGAYEQYFGPGTRLTVT.

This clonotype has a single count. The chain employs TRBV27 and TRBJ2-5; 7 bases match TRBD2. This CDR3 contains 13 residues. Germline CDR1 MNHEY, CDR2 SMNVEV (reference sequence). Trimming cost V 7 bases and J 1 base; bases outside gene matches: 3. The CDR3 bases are TGTGCCAGCAAGAGGACTAGCCAAGAGACCCAGTACTTC. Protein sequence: CASKRTSQETQYF.

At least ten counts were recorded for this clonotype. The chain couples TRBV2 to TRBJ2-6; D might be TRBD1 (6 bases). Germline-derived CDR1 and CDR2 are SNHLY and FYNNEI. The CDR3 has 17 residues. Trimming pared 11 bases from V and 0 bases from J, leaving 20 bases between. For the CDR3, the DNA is TGTGCCGCCCACCCGGGACATCAAGCCTCTGGGGCCAACGTCCTGACTTTC. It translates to CAAHPGHQASGANVLTF.